This entry features one TCR beta chain sequence. Antigen: not known. Ten milliliters of peripheral blood were drawn from each donor into EDTA-treated tubes. The data were obtained in a study of blood T cells in healthy people across ages. A sample-barcoded 5' primer and a J-beta primer mix were used in a second PCR of about 6 to 12 cycles. Per-sample output comprised a minimum of 3 million paired-end reads containing CDR3. A single record per CDR3 protein comes from TCRdb applying MiXCR to the 5' RACE reads. Of about 720,000 distinct CDR3 sequences listed, over 20% are singletons. Whole-study findings and limits: The study regarded diversity estimates from one million T cells as underestimates.

The TCR comes from a man between 65 and 79 years old in good health. What was sequenced was blood.

The CDR3 region is CASSLDYSSADGYTF. DNA of the CDR3: TGTGCCAGCAGCTTAGACTACTCCTCCGCGGATGGCTACACCTTC. V usage is TRBV7-2 and J usage is TRBJ1-2; D ambiguous. Per germline, CDR1 SGHTA and CDR2 FQGNSA. This CDR3 spans 15 amino acids. Trimming cost V 1 base and J 6 bases, with 15 bases left between them. The complete variable domain, with remaining parts taken from reference TRBV7-2 and TRBJ1-2, reads GAGVSQSPSNKVTEKGKDVELRCDPISGHTALYWYRQSLGQGLEFLIYFQGNSAPDKSGLPSDRFSAERTGGSVSTLTIQRTQQEDSAVYLCASSLDYSSADGYTFGSGTRLTVV.